The 16 T cell receptor beta chains presented below share a single source sample, sequenced in a study of cytomegalovirus exposure and HLA in healthy donors. PCR primers comprised 60 Vbeta and 13 Jbeta primers. The data were produced by immunoSEQ multiplex PCR, yet TCRdb's version contains in-frame clones alone and is incomplete. The data contain 100,000 to 150,000 clones, around 70% of them singletons. What was sequenced was PBMCs. The receptors shown here come from a male donor in good health and CMV-seronegative.

The chain employs TRBV6-5 and TRBJ1-1; no firm D call. This CDR3 has 12 amino acids. CDR1 is MNHEY and CDR2 is SVGAGI in the germline V gene. Trimming shortened V by 7 bases and J by 0 bases, and 6 bases separated the two germline ends. This chain's CDR3 is CASTAMNTEAFF. The CDR3 DNA reads as TGTGCCAGCACTGCTATGAACACTGAAGCTTTCTTT.

This sequence joins TRBV28 and TRBJ2-1; D not certain. Germline V CDR1 and CDR2: MDHEN, SYDVKM. This CDR3 comprises 24 residues. Trimming cost V 2 bases and J 3 bases, with 38 bases left between them. In DNA form, the CDR3 reads TGTGCCAGCAGTTTAGTTATGATACGGCCGGAAGAGACTCGAGCCACCCCTTTCTACAATGAGCAGTTCTTC. Translated: CASSLVMIRPEETRATPFYNEQFF. The full variable domain, completed using reference TRBV28 and TRBJ2-1, is DVKVTQSSRYLVKRTGEKVFLECVQDMDHENMFWYRQDPGLGLRLIYFSYDVKMKEKGDIPEGYSVSREKKERFSLILESASTNQTSMYLCASSLVMIRPEETRATPFYNEQFFGPGTRLTVL.

V gene TRBV28 combines with J gene TRBJ2-2, with D possibly matching TRBD2 (5 bases). This CDR3 spans 14 amino acids. Germline-derived CDR1 and CDR2 are MDHEN and SYDVKM. The V end lost 5 bases, the J end lost 3 bases, and 10 bases lay between the germline ends. The CDR3 sequence: CASSRTGYTGELFF. CDR3 nucleotide sequence: TGTGCCAGCAGTCGCACGGGGTACACCGGGGAGCTGTTTTTT.

This clone was detected once. The chain joins TRBV14 to TRBJ2-5; D is undetermined. The J call may be faulty, since TRBJ2-7 better matches the DNA end. This CDR3 region has 13 residues. Germline V gene lookup returns CDR1 SGHDN and CDR2 FVKESK. This CDR3 is CASSQVGFGEQYF. Written as DNA, the CDR3 is TGTGCCAGCAGCCAAGTCGGGTTCGGCGAGCAGTACTTC.

The chain uses TRBV7-9 and TRBJ1-4; 8 nucleotides line up with TRBD1. Germline CDR1 reads SEHNR; CDR2 reads FQNEAQ (reference sequence). The V segment lost 8 bases and the J segment 2 bases; nucleotides outside the gene matches: 4. This CDR3 is built from 14 residues. The CDR3 DNA follows: TGTGCCAGCCGCAGGGGGCAGACTAATGAAAAACTGTTTTTT. Translation: CASRRGQTNEKLFF.

The CDR3 nucleotides are TGTGCCACCAGCAGAGATAGTCAGACAGGGCAAGAGACCCAGTACTTC. It yields the protein CATSRDSQTGQETQYF. The chain couples TRBV15 to TRBJ2-5; 7 bases line up with TRBD1. Germline V gene lookup returns CDR1 LNHNV and CDR2 YYDKDF (reference sequence). This CDR3 is 16 amino acids long. Unmatched junction bases numbered 6, after V lost 0 bases and J lost 2 bases.

This chain connects TRBV5-8 to TRBJ1-5, with D hard to call. CDR3 length: 12 residues. Germline V CDR1 and CDR2: SGHTS, YDEGEE. V was shortened by 3 bases and J by 5 bases, with 6 bases between the two germline ends. CDR3: CASSSQYQPQHF. CDR3 in DNA: TGTGCCAGCAGCTCCCAGTATCAGCCCCAGCATTTT.

The genes are TRBV6-6 and TRBJ2-3, with a possible D match to TRBD2 (5 bases). CDR1 is MNHNY and CDR2 is SVGAGI in the germline V gene (reference sequence). This CDR3 is 12 amino acids long. The ends were cut back, 5 bases at V and 6 bases at J, with 9 bases in the middle. Here the CDR3 DNA reads TGTGCCAGCAGTAGCTCGGGGGATACGCAGTATTTT. Protein: CASSSSGDTQYF.

The V call is TRBV7-2, the J call TRBJ1-5; D is unresolved. V was shortened by 5 bases and J by 0 bases, with 11 bases between the two germline ends. Looked up from germline, CDR1 is SGHTA and CDR2 is FQGNSA. This CDR3 region has 15 residues. The CDR3 reads CASSPLGNSNQPQHF. The CDR3 coding sequence is TGTGCCAGCAGCCCTCTCGGGAATAGCAATCAGCCCCAGCATTTT.

V is TRBV4-3 and J is TRBJ1-2, with D tentatively TRBD1 (6 bases). From germline, CDR1 is LGHNA and CDR2 YSLEER. Trimming left V 0 bases short and J 4 bases short, with 12 bases between. The CDR3 is 15 residues long. The CDR3, as DNA: TGCGCCAGCAGCCAAGACCTAAGGGGGAGCTATGGCTACACCTTC. Its protein is CASSQDLRGSYGYTF.

This chain links TRBV6-1 with TRBJ1-5; D not certain. From germline, CDR1 is MNHNS and CDR2 SASEGT. Trimming stripped 4 bases from V and 7 bases from J, with 8 bases between. This CDR3 is 12 amino acids long. The CDR3 sequence: CASSAIPQPQHF. CDR3 sequence (DNA): TGTGCCAGCAGTGCTATCCCCCAGCCCCAGCATTTT.

The chain is built from TRBV9 and TRBJ1-3; 7 bases match TRBD1. V trimming: 4 bases; J trimming: 0 bases; junction bases outside the gene matches: 13. CDR3 length: 18 residues. Per the germline V gene, CDR1 is SGDLS and CDR2 is YYNGEE. CDR3 sequence reads: CASSLGQQSPPSGNTIYF. In DNA form, the CDR3 reads TGTGCCAGCAGCTTGGGACAGCAATCTCCCCCCTCTGGAAACACCATATATTTT.

This chain links TRBV6-5 with TRBJ2-3, with D possibly being TRBD2 (5 bases). The CDR3 loop spans 14 amino acids. Germline values: CDR1 MNHEY, CDR2 SVGAGI. V lost 0 bases, J lost 4 bases, and 8 bases lay in between. CDR3 bases: TGTGCCAGCAGTTACTCCCCGGGATCAGATACGCAGTATTTT. Its protein is CASSYSPGSDTQYF.

The chain is built from TRBV27 and TRBJ1-1; D is possibly TRBD1 (5 bases). The CDR3 is 15 amino acids. The V end lost 1 base, the J end lost 1 base, and 10 bases lay between the germline ends. Germline V CDR1 and CDR2: MNHEY, SMNVEV (reference sequence). The CDR3 DNA reads TGTGCCAGCAGTTTATACGGACACCGGAACACTGAAGCTTTCTTT. Translation: CASSLYGHRNTEAFF.

The chain has TRBV5-4 and TRBJ2-1, with TRBD2 as a possible D gene (5 bases). This CDR3 spans 14 amino acids. Germline V CDR1 and CDR2: SGHNT, YYREEE (reference sequence). V was clipped by 5 bases and J by 1 base, with 10 bases between them. The CDR3 DNA reads TGTGCCAGCAGGGAGAGGGAGTCCTACAATGAGCAGTTCTTC. As protein: CASRERESYNEQFF.

The gene calls are TRBV5-1 and TRBJ1-5; a possible D gene is TRBD1 (5 bases). Germline-derived CDR1 and CDR2 are SGHRS and YFSETQ. Between the trimmed V and J ends, which lost 5 bases and 6 bases, there was a span of 18 bases. This CDR3 comprises 15 residues. CDR3 in amino acids: CASSISSGGGQPQHF. CDR3 sequence (DNA): TGCGCCAGCAGTATAAGCTCGGGGGGGGGTCAGCCCCAGCATTTT.